The 9 T cell receptor beta chains presented below share a single source sample, sequenced in a study of control samples from healthy donors and cancer patients. Assay used: immunoSEQ multiplex PCR; TCRdb lists only in-frame clones, some missing. The top ten hold 6.2% of the sample, which has about 75,000 clones, 94% seen once. The sequenced material came from blood. The receptors originated from a woman aged 40 to 55 in good health.

V gene TRBV9 combines with J gene TRBJ2-5; no clear D. The length of the CDR3 is 16 residues. Germline V gene lookup returns CDR1 SGDLS and CDR2 YYNGEE. Trimming took 0 bases from V and 0 from J, leaving 12 bases between them. CDR3 DNA sequence: TGTGCCAGCAGCGTAGGGAGTGATGCGTACCAAGAGACCCAGTACTTC. Translated, it gives CASSVGSDAYQETQYF.

This rearrangement joins TRBV20-1 to TRBJ2-3; D is uncertain. The V end lost 1 base, the J end lost 5 bases, and 4 bases lay between the germline ends. The CDR3 runs 11 residues. The germline CDR1 and CDR2 sequences are DFQATT and SNEGSKA (reference sequence). The CDR3 DNA is TGCAGTGCTAGAGTAGTAGATACGCAGTATTTT. This sequence encodes CSARVVDTQYF.

This chain uses TRBV7-2 with TRBJ2-1, with unresolved D. The V end lost 1 base, the J end lost 2 bases, and 15 bases lay between the germline ends. The CDR3 has 17 residues. Germline CDR1 reads SGHTA; CDR2 reads FQGNSA. The CDR3 region is CASSLEFSSVPYNEQFF. CDR3 DNA sequence: TGTGCCAGCAGCTTAGAATTTAGCTCTGTCCCCTACAATGAGCAGTTCTTC.

The chain combines TRBV19 with TRBJ1-5, with TRBD1 matching 9 bases. The CDR3 has 12 amino acids. Germline values: CDR1 LNHDA, CDR2 SQIVND (reference sequence). V was pared by 8 bases and J by 7 bases, with 3 bases of the junction left unmatched. CDR3 nucleotides: TGTGCCAGTGGACAGGGGATACAGCCCCAGCATTTT. Translating gives CASGQGIQPQHF.

The genes are TRBV6-2 or TRBV6-3 and TRBJ1-3; D is possibly TRBD1 (6 bases). V was pared by 5 bases and J by 0 bases, with 14 bases between. Germline-derived CDR1 and CDR2 are MNHEY and SVGEGT. This CDR3 has 16 amino acids. CDR3 in DNA: TGTGCCAGCAGTCGACCGGACAGTAGCTCTGGAAACACCATATATTTT. Translating it yields CASSRPDSSSGNTIYF.

Details on this clone: Other DNA sequences in this specimen translate into the identical CDR3. The chain employs TRBV4-1 and TRBJ2-1, with D unclear. The CDR3 has 12 residues. Germline CDR1 reads MGHRA; CDR2 reads YSYEKL. The ends were cut back, 1 base at V and 7 bases at J, with 5 bases in the middle. This chain's CDR3 is CASSQVGNEQFF. CDR3 DNA sequence: TGCGCCAGCAGCCAAGTAGGGAATGAGCAGTTCTTC.

This chain links TRBV4-3 with TRBJ1-6; no firm D call. The V gene's germline CDR1 is LGHNA and CDR2 YSLEER. Trimming pared 1 base from V and 6 bases from J, leaving 10 bases between. The CDR3 sequence is 15 residues long. The CDR3 DNA is TGCGCCAGCAGCCAAGTTTCACAGCTTAATTCACCCCTCCACTTT. Amino acids: CASSQVSQLNSPLHF.

The V call is TRBV7-2, the J call TRBJ2-7, with TRBD2 identical over 11 bases. In germline, CDR1 is SGHTA, CDR2 FQGNSA. The CDR3 is 14 amino acids. Trimming removed 2 bases from V and 10 bases from J; junction bases left unmatched: 7. CDR3: CASSLPLAGGRQYF. Written as DNA, the CDR3 is TGTGCCAGCAGCTTACCGTTAGCGGGGGGGCGTCAGTACTTC.

The V gene is TRBV11-3, the J gene TRBJ2-1; 14 bases line up with TRBD2. Germline V gene sequence: CDR1 SGHNT, CDR2 YENEEA. With 3 bases clipped from V and 7 bases from J, the junction kept 8 bases outside the gene matches. The CDR3 contains 17 residues. DNA for the CDR3: TGTGCCAGCAGCTTGATGGGACTAGCGGGAGTAGAGAATGAGCAGTTCTTC. It is translated as CASSLMGLAGVENEQFF. Using reference TRBV11-3 and TRBJ2-1 for the parts outside the CDR3, the full variable domain is EAGVVQSPRYKIIEKKQPVAFWCNPISGHNTLYWYLQNLGQGPELLIRYENEEAVDDSQLPKDRFSAERLKGVDSTLKIQPAELGDSAVYLCASSLMGLAGVENEQFFGPGTRLTVL.